This T cell receptor (beta chain) is from a study of T cell responses to AZD1222 COVID-19 vaccine. Regarding the study as a whole: The study sampled repertoires only after the peak T cell response. Clonal diversity may have been underestimated, and the donors were mostly white British, with more females than males.

This CDR3 comprises 15 residues. V shed 5 bases and J shed 2 bases, with 16 bases lying between them. Germline V lookup: CDR1 SGHAT, CDR2 FQDESV (reference sequence). Libraries were prepared by immunoSEQ multiplex PCR; TCRdb keeps only in-frame clonotypes and omits some of them. The sample lists about 120,000 clones; approximately 86% were seen once. Pooled in the analysis were second doses at about 4 or about 12 weeks. Regarding this clone: What it binds is unknown.

The source of this sequence is an adult who received the AZD1222 COVID-19 vaccine. The source was peripheral blood, collected 28 days after the second AZD1222 dose. The chain links TRBV11-1 to TRBJ2-7; maybe TRBD1 (6 bases). This CDR3 reads CASSPGQSGPYEQYF. DNA for the CDR3: TGTGCCAGCAGCCCTGGACAGTCGGGGCCCTACGAGCAGTACTTC.